What follows are 29 T cell receptor beta chains derived from one specimen sequenced in a study of Ad26.COV2.S vaccination and SARS-CoV-2 variants. Repertoires were generated with immunoSEQ multiplex PCR, while TCRdb's copy carries only in-frame clones and drops some. This table has fewer than 500,000 clones, roughly 91% appearing once. Treatment given: some 20 received Ad26.COV2.S at low or high dose, single or two shots; about 5 received placebo; per-sample allocation not given. Samples were taken on day 63 after the first vaccine or placebo injection. The input for sequencing was peripheral blood, taken in a trial of Ad26.COV2.S vaccine versus placebo. The receptors were gathered from a person between 18 and 59 years old who received the Ad26.COV2.S COVID-19 vaccine or a placebo.

The V and J genes are TRBV7-2 and TRBJ2-1; 9 bases agree with TRBD1. After removal of 5 bases from V and 4 bases from J, the junction contained 6 bases not matched to a gene. This CDR3 contains 15 residues. Per germline, CDR1 SGHTA and CDR2 FQGNSA. The DNA of the CDR3 is TGTGCCAGCAGCCCGGACAGGGGAGGGTACAATGAGCAGTTCTTC. It codes for CASSPDRGGYNEQFF. Using reference TRBV7-2 and TRBJ2-1 for the parts outside the CDR3, the full variable domain is GAGVSQSPSNKVTEKGKDVELRCDPISGHTALYWYRQSLGQGLEFLIYFQGNSAPDKSGLPSDRFSAERTGGSVSTLTIQRTQQEDSAVYLCASSPDRGGYNEQFFGPGTRLTVL.

This chain uses TRBV7-9 with TRBJ2-7, with 9 nucleotides matching TRBD1. Germline CDR1 is SEHNR and CDR2 is FQNEAQ (reference sequence). This CDR3 has 16 residues. V gave up 5 bases and J gave up 0 bases; unmatched junction bases: 8. Written as DNA, the CDR3 is TGTGCCAGCAGCGATACAGGGGGCTTGAGCTCCTACGAGCAGTACTTC. Its translation is CASSDTGGLSSYEQYF. Based on the CDR3 plus reference TRBV7-9 and TRBJ2-7, the full variable domain is DTGVSQNPRHKITKRGQNVTFRCDPISEHNRLYWYRQTLGQGPEFLTYFQNEAQLEKSRLLSDRFSAERPKGSFSTLEIQRTEQGDSAMYLCASSDTGGLSSYEQYFGPGTRLTVT.

The table lists this clone with a count of one. The genes are TRBV6-2 or TRBV6-3 and TRBJ2-5, with 13 bases lining up with TRBD2. Trimming took 4 bases from V and 4 from J; bases not matched to a gene: 3. The CDR3 has 15 residues. Germline lookup yields CDR1 MNHEY and CDR2 SVGEGT. This CDR3 reads CASSSRLAGGETQYF. The DNA for the CDR3 is TGTGCCAGCAGTTCCAGACTAGCGGGAGGAGAGACCCAGTACTTC.

In this sample, this clone turned up once. This rearrangement joins TRBV19 to TRBJ1-1; no definite D call. With 4 bases removed from V and 0 bases from J, the gap between germline ends came to 6 bases. The CDR3 runs 13 residues. Germline-derived CDR1 and CDR2 are LNHDA and SQIVND (reference sequence). CDR3 protein: CASSKALNTEAFF. As DNA, the CDR3 is TGTGCCAGTAGTAAGGCGCTGAACACTGAAGCTTTCTTT. The full variable domain, with the rest looked up from reference TRBV19 and TRBJ1-1, is DGGITQSPKYLFRKEGQNVTLSCEQNLNHDAMYWYRQDPGQGLRLIYYSQIVNDFQKGDIAEGYSVSREKKESFPLTVTSAQKNPTAFYLCASSKALNTEAFFGQGTRLTVV.

V usage is TRBV6-5 and J usage is TRBJ2-1; tentatively, D is TRBD2 (5 bases). V lost 6 bases to trimming and J lost 4 bases, with 10 bases between them. CDR3 length: 13 amino acids. Germline V gene data show CDR1 as MNHEY and CDR2 as SVGAGI. CDR3 coding DNA: TGTGCCAGCAGGGCAGGACTGTACAATGAGCAGTTCTTC. Protein: CASRAGLYNEQFF.

The chain employs TRBV4-2 and TRBJ2-7; 10 bases are shared with TRBD2. There are 17 residues in the CDR3. V shed 4 bases and J 1 base; nucleotides not matched to a gene: 10. Germline CDR1 is LGHNA and CDR2 is YNFKEQ. CDR3 nucleotide sequence: TGTGCCAGCAGCCCAATTGAGGGAGCGGGAGGGTCCTACGAGCAGTACTTC. Encoded protein: CASSPIEGAGGSYEQYF.

CDR3 coding DNA: TGTGCCAGCAGCTCCCCAGAGGGAGCGGGAGCGGAGACCCAGTACTTC. Translated, it gives CASSSPEGAGAETQYF. The chain couples TRBV7-2 to TRBJ2-5, with 8 positions matching TRBD2. The CDR3 runs to 16 residues. Losses at the gene ends were 4 bases for V and 5 bases for J; bases not matched to a gene: 12. Germline CDR1 SGHTA, CDR2 FQGNSA.

The chain joins TRBV24-1 to TRBJ1-5, with D possibly being TRBD1 (5 bases). Trimming took 5 bases from V and 3 from J, leaving 13 bases between them. Germline-derived CDR1 and CDR2 are KGHDR and SFDVKD. The CDR3 runs to 15 residues. This chain's CDR3 is CATSVGETDNQPQHF. The CDR3 nucleotides are TGTGCCACCAGTGTTGGTGAGACAGACAATCAGCCCCAGCATTTT.

This chain uses TRBV15 with TRBJ2-1; no definite D call. The CDR3 spans 15 residues. CDR1 and CDR2 from the germline V gene are LNHNV and YYDKDF (reference sequence). Trimming stripped 1 base from V and 3 bases from J, with 10 bases between. CDR3 sequence reads: CATSRGEDGYNEQFF. CDR3 in DNA: TGTGCCACCAGCAGAGGAGAGGACGGCTACAATGAGCAGTTCTTC.

V gene TRBV7-9 combines with J gene TRBJ2-1; tentative D call: TRBD2 (6 bases). Germline V gene sequence: CDR1 SEHNR, CDR2 FQNEAQ (reference sequence). The CDR3 has 15 amino acids. Deletions cut 2 bases from V and 1 base from J, with 9 bases between. CDR3 sequence (DNA): TGTGCCAGCAGCTTAACTAGCAAATCCTACAATGAGCAGTTCTTC. Residues: CASSLTSKSYNEQFF.

The rearrangement links TRBV6-1 to TRBJ2-1; a possible D gene is TRBD1 (5 bases). This CDR3 has 12 amino acids. V was cut by 6 bases and J by 8 bases, with 11 bases left in between. CDR1 and CDR2 from the germline V gene are MNHNS and SASEGT. The CDR3 protein is CASRVGAYEQFF. The DNA for the CDR3 is TGTGCCAGCAGAGTAGGGGCTTATGAGCAGTTCTTC.

The chain combines TRBV28 with TRBJ2-5, with D maybe TRBD2 (5 bases). Germline values: CDR1 MDHEN, CDR2 SYDVKM. Trimming pared 3 bases from V and 1 base from J, leaving 18 bases between. This CDR3 is built from 17 residues. CDR3 coding DNA: TGTGCCAGCAGTTTGGTCCTTAGCGAGCAGGCCCAAGAGACCCAGTACTTC. It codes for CASSLVLSEQAQETQYF. The whole variable domain, filled in from reference TRBV28 and TRBJ2-5, reads DVKVTQSSRYLVKRTGEKVFLECVQDMDHENMFWYRQDPGLGLRLIYFSYDVKMKEKGDIPEGYSVSREKKERFSLILESASTNQTSMYLCASSLVLSEQAQETQYFGPGTRLLVL.

The rearrangement joins TRBV5-1 to TRBJ2-7; 7 bases match TRBD2. With 7 bases clipped from V and 1 base from J, the junction kept 8 bases outside the gene matches. Germline loops: CDR1 SGHRS, CDR2 YFSETQ. The CDR3 length is 14 residues. Written as DNA, the CDR3 is TGCGCCAGCTCGTTGCGGGGGTTTTCCTACGAGCAGTACTTC. Translated, it gives CASSLRGFSYEQYF. Full variable domain (outside the CDR3, taken from reference TRBV5-1 and TRBJ2-7): KAGVTQTPRYLIKTRGQQVTLSCSPISGHRSVSWYQQTPGQGLQFLFEYFSETQRNKGNFPGRFSGRQFSNSRSEMNVSTLELGDSALYLCASSLRGFSYEQYFGPGTRLTVT.

The genes are TRBV6-1 and TRBJ1-2, with 8 nucleotides matching TRBD1. The CDR3 contains 16 residues. Germline CDR1 reads MNHNS; CDR2 reads SASEGT. Trimming cost V 3 bases and J 5 bases; bases outside gene matches: 11. The CDR3 nucleotides are TGTGCCAGCAGTGATCTCGGGGGGGGACAGGTATATGGCTACACCTTC. As protein: CASSDLGGGQVYGYTF.

CDR3 DNA sequence: TGTGCCAGCAGCCATTTCAACAGGGGGCGAAACGAGCAGTACTTC. Protein: CASSHFNRGRNEQYF. The V gene is TRBV3-1 (or the pseudogene TRBV3-2), the J gene TRBJ2-7; 9 positions agree with TRBD1. V shed 3 bases and J 5 bases; nucleotides not matched to a gene: 8. The germline V gene encodes CDR1 LGHDT and CDR2 YNNKEL (reference sequence). The CDR3 is 15 residues long.

V and J are TRBV19 and TRBJ2-2; no firm D call. The germline V gene has CDR1 LNHDA and CDR2 SQIVND (reference sequence). The CDR3 has 12 amino acids. V gave up 6 bases and J gave up 6 bases, with 8 bases separating them. The CDR3 region is CASRNRSGELFF. For the CDR3, the DNA is TGTGCCAGTAGGAATAGATCCGGGGAGCTGTTTTTT. Using reference TRBV19 and TRBJ2-2 for the parts outside the CDR3, the full variable domain is DGGITQSPKYLFRKEGQNVTLSCEQNLNHDAMYWYRQDPGQGLRLIYYSQIVNDFQKGDIAEGYSVSREKKESFPLTVTSAQKNPTAFYLCASRNRSGELFFGEGSRLTVL.

The rearrangement links TRBV10-3 to TRBJ2-7; TRBD2 agrees at 10 bases. The trim removed 4 bases at V and 1 base at J, leaving 4 bases unmatched. This CDR3 contains 15 residues. The germline V gene has CDR1 ENHRY and CDR2 SYGVKD. The CDR3 coding sequence is TGTGCCATCAGTGGGGCTAGCGGGAGTTCCTACGAGCAGTACTTC. It encodes CAISGASGSSYEQYF.

The genes are TRBV4-1 and TRBJ1-1; 8 bases agree with TRBD1. The germline CDR1 and CDR2 sequences are MGHRA and YSYEKL. Losses at the gene ends were 1 base for V and 11 bases for J; bases not matched to a gene: 12. There are 15 residues in the CDR3. This CDR3 is CASSQGAAGGEGAFF. In nucleotides, the CDR3 is TGCGCCAGCAGCCAAGGTGCGGCAGGGGGCGAGGGGGCTTTCTTT.

The rearrangement uses TRBV14 and TRBJ2-3; a possible D gene is TRBD2 (6 bases). Germline V gives CDR1 SGHDN, CDR2 FVKESK. V lost 4 bases and J lost 4, with 27 bases in between. This CDR3 is 19 amino acids long. The CDR3, as DNA: TGTGCCAGCAGCCTACTGACCCGGCGGGGCCTACCCCCCCCAGATACGCAGTATTTT. Amino acid sequence: CASSLLTRRGLPPPDTQYF.

The J gene is TRBJ2-1, the V gene TRBV28; no clear D gene. CDR1 MDHEN and CDR2 SYDVKM come from the germline V gene. The CDR3 contains 13 residues. The ends were cut back, 4 bases at V and 7 bases at J, with 11 bases in the middle. The CDR3 DNA reads as TGTGCCAGCAGTTCCGTCCAGAAGAATGAGCAGTTCTTC. This gives the protein CASSSVQKNEQFF.

The chain joins TRBV19 to TRBJ2-4, with D possibly TRBD1 on 5 matching bases. The V end lost 9 bases, the J end lost 6 bases, and 18 bases lay between the germline ends. This CDR3 has 14 amino acids. CDR1 and CDR2 (germline): LNHDA, SQIVND (reference sequence). The CDR3 reads CASAPSGPPNIQYF. The CDR3 DNA is TGTGCCAGCGCCCCCTCAGGGCCCCCAAACATTCAGTACTTC.

The chain has TRBV7-9 and TRBJ2-5; TRBD1 aligns across 8 bases. Germline V lookup: CDR1 SEHNR, CDR2 FQNEAQ (reference sequence). Trimming took 6 bases from V and 0 from J; bases not matched to a gene: 3. The CDR3 has 14 amino acids. CDR3 sequence: CASRGQGYQETQYF. The CDR3 nucleotides are TGTGCCAGCAGAGGACAGGGATACCAAGAGACCCAGTACTTC. Using reference TRBV7-9 and TRBJ2-5 for the parts outside the CDR3, the full variable domain is DTGVSQNPRHKITKRGQNVTFRCDPISEHNRLYWYRQTLGQGPEFLTYFQNEAQLEKSRLLSDRFSAERPKGSFSTLEIQRTEQGDSAMYLCASRGQGYQETQYFGPGTRLLVL.

This clone was detected only a few times. The chain couples TRBV7-9 to TRBJ1-5; perhaps TRBD1 as D (6 bases). Trimming took 5 bases from V and 4 from J, leaving 12 bases between them. The length of the CDR3 is 14 residues. Germline CDR1 and CDR2: SEHNR and FQNEAQ (reference sequence). The CDR3 bases are TGTGCCAGCAGCCCGCCGGGACAAAATCAGCCCCAGCATTTT. Amino acids: CASSPPGQNQPQHF.

The chain employs TRBV7-3 and TRBJ2-1, with 9 bases matching TRBD2. The CDR3 has 16 amino acids. V gave up 2 bases and J gave up 7 bases; unmatched junction bases: 9. CDR1 SGHTA and CDR2 FQGTGA come from the germline V gene. CDR3 DNA sequence: TGTGCCAGCAGCTTAGGGTCGGTAGCGGGAGTGAATGAGCAGTTCTTC. It is translated as CASSLGSVAGVNEQFF.

The chain employs TRBV5-5 and TRBJ2-1; no definite D call. V lost 1 base and J 4 bases, leaving 6 bases between the germline ends. The CDR3 runs to 13 residues. CDR1 is SGHKS, CDR2 YYEKEE, per germline (reference sequence). The CDR3 loop is CASSLPTYNEQFF. The CDR3 DNA reads as TGTGCCAGCAGCTTGCCTACTTACAATGAGCAGTTCTTC.

With regard to this clone: The sample holds other DNA sequences that translate to the same CDR3. This chain uses TRBV19 with TRBJ1-1, with no clear D. CDR3 length equals 12 residues. Deletions cut 2 bases from V and 2 bases from J, with 3 bases between. Looked up from germline, CDR1 is LNHDA and CDR2 is SQIVND (reference sequence). Here the CDR3 reads CASSIRNTEAFF. The CDR3 DNA is TGTGCCAGTAGTATACGCAACACTGAAGCTTTCTTT.

There are a few counts of this clone. Here the CDR3 DNA reads TGTGCCAGCAGCACCGGGACAGGGGTTCCCGGGGAGCTGTTTTTT. Translated: CASSTGTGVPGELFF. This sequence joins TRBV7-3 and TRBJ2-2; 10 bases fit TRBD1. V lost 5 bases to trimming and J lost 6 bases; unmatched junction nucleotides: 6. Germline CDR1 SGHTA, CDR2 FQGTGA. The CDR3 contains 15 residues.

The J gene is TRBJ2-1, the V gene TRBV29-1; D gene ambiguous. CDR1 is SQVTM, CDR2 ANQGSEA, per germline. The CDR3 totals 12 residues. Trimming pared 6 bases from V and 6 bases from J, leaving 12 bases between. The CDR3 here is CSVGPNVNEQFF. The CDR3 DNA reads TGCAGCGTCGGGCCCAATGTCAATGAGCAGTTCTTC.

This chain links TRBV3-1 (or the pseudogene TRBV3-2) with TRBJ2-1; 11 bases align to TRBD2. The J segment lost 7 bases and the V segment lost 5 bases, leaving 10 bases of the junction unmatched. The CDR3 runs 16 residues. Germline CDR1 reads LGHDT; CDR2 reads YNNKEL (reference sequence). Here the CDR3 DNA reads TGTGCCAGCAGCGGTGATAGCGGGAGGGCCGAAAATGAGCAGTTCTTC. Translated: CASSGDSGRAENEQFF.